Below, 8 T cell receptor beta chains from the same sample are listed, as sequenced in a study of blood T cells in healthy people across ages. Sample-barcoded 5' priming and a J-beta primer mix drove a second PCR of 7 to 11 cycles. MiXCR was run by TCRdb on the 5' RACE reads, yielding one entry per CDR3 protein. This table has hundreds of thousands of distinct CDR3 sequences, 45% to 50% appearing once. The sequencing sample was made of blood. These receptors were collected from a woman in her sixties in good health.

The chain combines TRBV20-1 with TRBJ2-1, with 8 positions matching TRBD2. V gave up 3 bases and J gave up 0 bases; unmatched junction bases: 1. In germline, CDR1 is DFQATT, CDR2 SNEGSKA (reference sequence). The CDR3 length is 14 residues. The CDR3 here is CSASGRGSYNEQFF. CDR3 nucleotides: TGCAGTGCTAGCGGGAGGGGCTCCTACAATGAGCAGTTCTTC.

The V call is TRBV20-1, the J call TRBJ2-7; D remains ambiguous. V was shortened by 0 bases and J by 9 bases, with 18 bases between the two germline ends. This CDR3 has 14 residues. Germline CDR1 and CDR2: DFQATT and SNEGSKA (reference sequence). For the CDR3, the DNA is TGCAGTGCTAGAGATCGCATCGGGCTAGAATGGCAGTACTTC. This sequence encodes CSARDRIGLEWQYF.

The chain recombines TRBV3-1 with TRBJ2-3; 10 nucleotides line up with TRBD2. Trimming removed 5 bases from V and 2 bases from J; junction bases left unmatched: 4. The CDR3 is made up of 15 amino acids. The germline V gene encodes CDR1 LGHDT and CDR2 YNNKEL (reference sequence). CDR3 in amino acids: CASSGLAAHTDTQYF. The CDR3 DNA reads TGTGCCAGCAGCGGACTAGCGGCCCACACAGATACGCAGTATTTT.

This chain links TRBV28 with TRBJ2-7; 16 bases agree with TRBD2. This CDR3 region has 20 residues. CDR1 is MDHEN and CDR2 is SYDVKM in the germline V gene. J lost 3 bases, V lost 5 bases, and 16 bases had no gene match. The CDR3 region is CASSPIYGGLAGGFVYEQYF. DNA of the CDR3: TGTGCCAGCAGTCCCATATATGGGGGACTAGCGGGAGGGTTCGTCTACGAGCAGTACTTC.

The rearrangement joins TRBV20-1 to TRBJ2-5; D perhaps matches TRBD2 (6 bases). The V and J ends lost 2 bases and 5 bases respectively, with 9 bases between them. Germline V CDR1 and CDR2: DFQATT, SNEGSKA (reference sequence). CDR3 length equals 12 residues. The CDR3 DNA reads TGCAGTGCTAGACGGGAGATGGAGACCCAGTACTTC. Translating gives CSARREMETQYF.

The rearrangement joins TRBV7-9 to TRBJ1-1, with 10 bases lining up with TRBD1. This CDR3 is built from 17 residues. Trimming at V came to 2 bases and at J to 0 bases, leaving 6 bases not matched to a gene. Germline loops: CDR1 SEHNR, CDR2 FQNEAQ (reference sequence). The CDR3 spells CASSLTGTGDLNTEAFF. The CDR3 DNA follows: TGTGCCAGCAGCTTAACCGGGACAGGGGATTTGAACACTGAAGCTTTCTTT.

The chain combines TRBV4-3 with TRBJ2-7; the D is unclear. The length of the CDR3 is 16 residues. The germline V gene encodes CDR1 LGHNA and CDR2 YSLEER. Deletions cut 0 bases from V and 3 bases from J, with 15 bases between. The CDR3 loop reads CASSQDLGESHYEQYF. DNA for the CDR3: TGCGCCAGCAGCCAAGATTTAGGCGAGAGTCACTACGAGCAGTACTTC.

V and J are TRBV15 and TRBJ2-7; D perhaps matches TRBD2 (5 bases). Trimming removed 5 bases from V and 1 base from J, with 9 bases in between. The germline V gene encodes CDR1 LNHNV and CDR2 YYDKDF (reference sequence). CDR3 length equals 13 residues. Here the CDR3 reads CATSGGRSYEQYF. As DNA, the CDR3 is TGTGCCACCAGCGGAGGCCGATCCTACGAGCAGTACTTC.